Below are 26 T cell receptor beta chains sequenced from a single sample in a study of radiation and T cells in renal cell carcinoma. Assay used: immunoSEQ multiplex PCR; TCRdb lists only in-frame clones, some missing. The sample has 150,000 or so clones; less than 90% are singletons. Time point here: baseline pretreatment blood. Documented treatment: 15 Gy SBRT to primary tumor, nephrectomy 4 weeks later. The specimen comprised blood, sampled from a patient whose treatment included radiotherapy and nephrectomy. The receptors derive from a woman aged 70-85 years with renal cell carcinoma.

This clone was found once. V is TRBV21-1 and J is TRBJ2-7; the table's D call of TRBD1 was not tested on the DNA. TRBV21-1 is noted as a pseudogene. The length of the CDR3 is 16 residues. CDR3 sequence (DNA): TGTGCCAGCAGCAAAAACTCCCCCGGGACAAACGCCGAGCAGTACTTC. This translates into CASSKNSPGTNAEQYF.

The chain combines TRBV11-3 with TRBJ2-3, with D perhaps TRBD2 (6 bases). The CDR3 is made up of 14 amino acids. Trimming cost V 5 bases and J 5 bases, with 14 bases left between them. CDR1 SGHNT and CDR2 YENEEA come from the germline V gene. CDR3 nucleotides: TGTGCCAGCAGCGGTTCCGGGACTCAAGATACGCAGTATTTT. It specifies CASSGSGTQDTQYF. The whole variable domain, remainder taken from reference TRBV11-3 and TRBJ2-3, is EAGVVQSPRYKIIEKKQPVAFWCNPISGHNTLYWYLQNLGQGPELLIRYENEEAVDDSQLPKDRFSAERLKGVDSTLKIQPAELGDSAVYLCASSGSGTQDTQYFGPGTRLTVL.

The V call is TRBV2, the J call TRBJ2-7; D uncertain. CDR3 length: 15 amino acids. The V gene lost 3 bases and the J gene lost 0 bases, with 12 bases spanning the gap. Per germline, CDR1 SNHLY and CDR2 FYNNEI. The DNA for the CDR3 is TGTGCCAGCAGTGAGAACAGCTTAAGCTCCTACGAGCAGTACTTC. Translated: CASSENSLSSYEQYF.

The rearrangement joins TRBV11-2 to TRBJ2-5; D may be TRBD1 or TRBD2 (6 bases each). Germline values: CDR1 SGHAT, CDR2 FQNNGV. The CDR3 spans 14 residues. Trimming took off 2 bases at V and 5 bases at J, with 12 bases between the two ends. This chain's CDR3 is CASSLPGAWETQYF. The CDR3 DNA sequence: TGTGCCAGCAGCTTACCGGGGGCTTGGGAGACCCAGTACTTC.

The rearrangement uses TRBV7-3 and TRBJ2-5, with 14 bases matching TRBD2. V gave up 4 bases and J gave up 9 bases; unmatched junction bases: 13. The length of the CDR3 is 17 residues. Germline CDR1 reads SGHTA; CDR2 reads FQGTGA. This CDR3 reads CASSSLMTSGGVWPQYF. The CDR3 DNA follows: TGTGCCAGCAGCTCACTTATGACTAGCGGGGGGGTCTGGCCCCAGTACTTC.

The chain combines TRBV30 with TRBJ1-6; no definite D call. The CDR3 length is 13 residues. Per the germline V gene, CDR1 is GTSNPN and CDR2 is SVGIG (reference sequence). Trimming stripped 7 bases from V and 8 bases from J, with 15 bases between. The CDR3 sequence is CAFTRGVDSPLHF. The CDR3, as DNA: TGTGCCTTCACGCGGGGAGTTGATTCACCCCTCCACTTT.

The gene calls are TRBV7-8 and TRBJ1-2, with 8 bases fitting TRBD1. Per the germline V gene, CDR1 is SGHVS and CDR2 is FQNEAQ. With V trimmed by 5 bases and J by 2 bases, 4 bases remained unmatched. The CDR3 extends over 14 amino acids. The CDR3 reads CASSPGQGNYGYTF. CDR3 in DNA: TGTGCCAGCAGCCCTGGACAGGGAAACTATGGCTACACCTTC.

The chain's CDR3 is CASSSNGDGSSYNEQFF. In DNA form, the CDR3 reads TGTGCCAGCAGTTCCAATGGGGACGGGAGCTCCTACAATGAGCAGTTCTTC. This chain connects TRBV28 to TRBJ2-1; perhaps TRBD2 as D (6 bases). In germline, CDR1 is MDHEN, CDR2 SYDVKM. Trimming stripped 4 bases from V and 0 bases from J, with 16 bases between. The CDR3 contains 17 residues.

V and J are TRBV19 and TRBJ1-2; tentatively, D is TRBD1 (6 bases). The CDR3 contains 13 residues. Germline V gene data show CDR1 as LNHDA and CDR2 as SQIVND (reference sequence). V shed 5 bases and J shed 8 bases, with 15 bases lying between them. CDR3 sequence reads: CASSGTGWLGYTF. In DNA, the CDR3 is TGTGCCAGTAGTGGAACAGGGTGGTTAGGCTACACCTTC.

The chain employs TRBV7-9 and TRBJ1-4; the match to TRBD1 covers 11 bases. Germline CDR1 reads SEHNR; CDR2 reads FQNEAQ (reference sequence). The CDR3 has 15 amino acids. After removal of 5 bases from V and 8 bases from J, the junction contained 7 bases not matched to a gene. CDR3 amino acids: CASSAGTGGGEKLFF. The CDR3 nucleotides are TGTGCCAGCAGCGCCGGGACAGGGGGTGGGGAAAAACTGTTTTTT.

The chain links TRBV10-3 to TRBJ1-5; a weak D match, TRBD1 (5 bases). The CDR3 covers 16 residues. CDR1 is ENHRY, CDR2 SYGVKD, per germline. Trimming took off 3 bases at V and 6 bases at J, with 18 bases between the two ends. The DNA for the CDR3 is TGTGCCATCAGTGACGGGGGATCCGGGGGAGGTCAGCCCCAGCATTTT. This sequence encodes CAISDGGSGGGQPQHF.

This clone appeared a single time. The chain recombines TRBV19 with TRBJ1-5; weak D call: TRBD1 (5 bases). The V gene lost 2 bases and the J gene lost 2 bases, with 13 bases spanning the gap. The CDR3 loop spans 16 amino acids. Germline V gene sequence: CDR1 LNHDA, CDR2 SQIVND (reference sequence). For the CDR3, the DNA is TGTGCCAGTAGTATATCGGTCTTAGGGGGCAATCAGCCCCAGCATTTT. Protein sequence: CASSISVLGGNQPQHF. Full variable domain (rest looked up from reference TRBV19 and TRBJ1-5): DGGITQSPKYLFRKEGQNVTLSCEQNLNHDAMYWYRQDPGQGLRLIYYSQIVNDFQKGDIAEGYSVSREKKESFPLTVTSAQKNPTAFYLCASSISVLGGNQPQHFGDGTRLSIL.

In its sample, this clone was seen a few times. The chain couples TRBV6-1 to TRBJ2-1; TRBD1 might be the D (6 bases). There are 13 residues in the CDR3. V was cut by 10 bases and J by 3 bases, with 13 bases left in between. The germline V gene has CDR1 MNHNS and CDR2 SASEGT. CDR3 sequence reads: CAIERDNYNEQFF. The DNA for the CDR3 is TGTGCCATCGAACGGGACAACTACAATGAGCAGTTCTTC.

V usage is TRBV7-2 and J usage is TRBJ1-1, with TRBD1 matching over 11 bases. The CDR3 is made up of 14 amino acids. Unmatched junction bases numbered 1, after V lost 2 bases and J lost 5 bases. Germline values: CDR1 SGHTA, CDR2 FQGNSA. CDR3 amino acids: CASSLRDRGTEAFF. As DNA, the CDR3 is TGTGCCAGCAGCTTAAGGGACAGGGGGACTGAAGCTTTCTTT.

J is TRBJ1-2 and V is TRBV18; TRBD1 aligns across 7 bases. The germline V gene has CDR1 KGHSH and CDR2 LQKENI. CDR3 size: 16 residues. The V and J ends lost 3 bases and 3 bases, in that order; junction bases with no gene match: 10. The chain's CDR3 is CASSPRDRGIHYGYTF. DNA of the CDR3: TGTGCCAGCTCACCCCGGGACAGAGGTATTCACTATGGCTACACCTTC. The full variable domain, rest sourced from reference TRBV18 and TRBJ1-2, is NAGVMQNPRHLVRRRGQEARLRCSPMKGHSHVYWYRQLPEEGLKFMVYLQKENIIDESGMPKERFSAEFPKEGPSILRIQQVVRGDSAAYFCASSPRDRGIHYGYTFGSGTRLTVV.

V and J are TRBV29-1 and TRBJ1-2; D is unclear. The V and J ends lost 7 bases and 4 bases respectively, with 25 bases between them. Germline assignment: CDR1 SQVTM and CDR2 ANQGSEA. This CDR3 is built from 16 residues. This CDR3 reads CSAKTGIPTSSYGYTF. The DNA for the CDR3 is TGCAGCGCAAAAACGGGCATTCCCACATCCTCCTATGGCTACACCTTC.

The V gene is TRBV6-6, the J gene TRBJ2-5, with TRBD2 identical over 8 bases. Matching the DNA end better, TRBJ2-7 makes the J call doubtful. The CDR3 runs 14 residues. Germline V gene sequence: CDR1 MNHNY, CDR2 SVGAGI (reference sequence). CDR3 coding DNA: TGTGCCACCCGAGCGGGGGTCCTAACCTACGAGCAGTACTTC. It encodes CATRAGVLTYEQYF.

The chain couples TRBV6-5 to TRBJ1-1; TRBD1 is a possible D gene (6 bases). The V end lost 9 bases, the J end lost 2 bases, and 13 bases lay between the germline ends. Germline V gives CDR1 MNHEY, CDR2 SVGAGI. The CDR3 spans 13 residues. CDR3: CASQGRGNTEAFF. The CDR3 coding sequence is TGTGCCAGTCAGGGCAGGGGTAACACTGAAGCTTTCTTT.

This clone was seen just once. The V call is TRBV11-3, the J call TRBJ2-3; 7 bases map to TRBD1. Germline V gives CDR1 SGHNT, CDR2 YENEEA. After removal of 5 bases from V and 0 bases from J, the junction contained 8 bases not matched to a gene. This CDR3 has 16 residues. The CDR3 is CASSPNSDRSTDTQYF. CDR3 DNA: TGTGCCAGCAGCCCAAACTCGGACAGGAGCACAGATACGCAGTATTTT.

The rearrangement links TRBV5-5 to TRBJ1-1; D not certain. This CDR3 has 11 amino acids. Looked up from germline, CDR1 is SGHKS and CDR2 is YYEKEE (reference sequence). V was pared by 5 bases and J by 2 bases, with 4 bases between. CDR3: CASRINTEAFF. CDR3 nucleotides: TGTGCCAGCAGGATCAACACTGAAGCTTTCTTT.

The chain couples TRBV18 to TRBJ1-2; 7 positions match TRBD1. The germline CDR1 and CDR2 sequences are KGHSH and LQKENI. The junction had 10 bases not matched to a gene; V was cut back by 3 bases and J by 0 bases. This CDR3 spans 17 amino acids. The DNA of the CDR3 is TGTGCCAGCTCACCTTCCCAACAGGGGCCGTCTAACTATGGCTACACCTTC. Residues: CASSPSQQGPSNYGYTF. Using reference TRBV18 and TRBJ1-2 for the parts outside the CDR3, the full variable domain is NAGVMQNPRHLVRRRGQEARLRCSPMKGHSHVYWYRQLPEEGLKFMVYLQKENIIDESGMPKERFSAEFPKEGPSILRIQQVVRGDSAAYFCASSPSQQGPSNYGYTFGSGTRLTVV.

This clone is a singleton in its sample. The V call is TRBV18, the J call TRBJ1-2; 8 nucleotides agree with TRBD1. CDR1 and CDR2 from the germline V gene are KGHSH and LQKENI. V lost 3 bases to trimming and J lost 8 bases; unmatched junction nucleotides: 5. There are 13 residues in the CDR3. CDR3 protein: CASSPGQGYGYTF. The CDR3 DNA sequence: TGTGCCAGCTCACCCGGACAGGGATACGGCTACACCTTC.

The CDR3 coding sequence is TGCGCCAGCAGCCAAGCTCGGGGCGGTGGCTACACCTTC. Amino acids: CASSQARGGGYTF. The V gene is TRBV4-1, the J gene TRBJ1-2, with D possibly TRBD1 on 5 matching bases. V was pared by 1 base and J by 7 bases, with 10 bases between. The CDR3 has 13 residues. The germline CDR1 and CDR2 sequences are MGHRA and YSYEKL.

The V and J genes are TRBV2 and TRBJ2-3; 8 bases fit TRBD1. The germline gives CDR1 SNHLY, CDR2 FYNNEI. The CDR3 is 14 residues long. The junction had 9 bases not matched to a gene; V was cut back by 11 bases and J by 2 bases. The CDR3 sequence is CALGRGRNTDTQYF. The DNA for the CDR3 is TGTGCCTTAGGCAGGGGGCGAAACACAGATACGCAGTATTTT.

The chain couples TRBV7-9 to TRBJ1-1; D is unresolved. The CDR3 runs to 13 residues. Between the trimmed V and J ends, which lost 5 bases and 4 bases, there was a span of 11 bases. Germline V CDR1 and CDR2: SEHNR, FQNEAQ (reference sequence). The CDR3 protein is CASSPRGFTEAFF. The DNA of the CDR3 is TGTGCCAGCAGCCCCAGAGGGTTCACTGAAGCTTTCTTT.

Of note for this clone: This sample includes further DNA sequences coding for the same CDR3. The chain carries TRBV9 and TRBJ2-3; D call uncertain. Trimming took 0 bases from V and 3 from J, leaving 2 bases between them. There are 12 residues in the CDR3. In germline, CDR1 is SGDLS, CDR2 YYNGEE. CDR3 nucleotides: TGTGCCAGCAGCGTAGGAACAGATACGCAGTATTTT. Protein product: CASSVGTDTQYF.